Below, one T cell receptor beta chain is given with its context. What this receptor recognizes is not known. No much larger clonotype is one base removed from it; base qualities were not supplied. V has 8 bases trimmed and J has 2 bases trimmed; junction bases matching no gene number 9. For CDR1 and CDR2, the germline V gene (reference sequence) lists MNHEY and SMNVEV. From cysteine to phenylalanine, the CDR3 is 16 amino acids long. Of the read, only the CDR3 DNA is kept; its 48 bases are in frame from base 1. Library construction relied on PCR. TCRdb shows the sequencer as Illumina HiSeq 2500. To reduce PCR and sequencing biases, unique molecular identifiers were incorporated into the TCR beta cDNA libraries. Every 1 to 10 million input T cells yielded some 500,000 cDNA molecules, meaning each molecule approximated one T cell. Patient libraries were prepared and sequenced with the same protocol used for the earlier healthy control dataset. Samples belonging to the same batch were prepared together, multiplexed and sequenced on a shared HiSeq lane. As for the authors' bioinformatics: Raw barcoded reads were processed with MIGEC, and single-read molecular identifier groups were discarded before consensus assembly and CDR3 extraction. VDJtools was used for post-analysis of the clonotype tables, and diversity was normalized by down-sampling every dataset to the size of the smallest sample. Repertoire overlap clustering matched CDR3 amino acid but not nucleotide sequences to correct batch-related cross-sample contamination. TCRdb cleaned the public reads at Q25 with fastp, built clones with MiXCR and kept in-frame beta chains. Merged by CDR3 protein, the rows form single entries marked with the most common genes and DNA. TCRdb assigned the V and J calls; the authors' analysis was not used. This sample gives about 820,000 distinct CDR3 sequences in total; approximately 50% of them show up just once. The ten largest clones represent about 4.5% of the sample.

The sample is drawn from a study of post-analysis software for immune sequencing data (dated by TCRdb to the mid-2010s). Concerning the study at large: Disease courses on record covered relapsing-remitting, secondary progressive and progressive-relapsing multiple sclerosis, though some patients had no subtype annotation. The patient repertoires were set against 11 previously published healthy control repertoires from donors whose ages ranged from about 6 to 26 years. A subset of samples was prepared in parallel using single-end sample barcoding, then pooled and co-amplified after Illumina adapter ligation.

To demonstrate the VDJtools post-analysis software, TCR beta repertoires were profiled from the peripheral blood of about 14 young patients with multiple sclerosis. The multiple sclerosis patients were children and adolescents between about 6 and 16 years of age. What the authors observed across the whole study: The control group was slightly older than the multiple sclerosis patient group. Direct clustering with F measure revealed strong co-clustering of samples prepared in the same batch, which led to a batch-effect correction. Patients showed significantly higher frequencies than controls for five TRBV segments, among them TRBV5-6, TRBV5-1 and TRBV20-1. Significantly lower normalized Chao1 diversity was found in multiple sclerosis patients than in controls, suggesting substantial peripheral T-cell clonal expansion.

This chain is built from TRBV27 and TRBJ2-3, and TRBD2 matches 11 of the central bases. This TCR was sampled from a girl aged 10 to 17 with multiple sclerosis. Sequenced sample: blood. The DNA sequence is TGTGCCAGCCGGTCCGGGACTAGCGGATACACAGATACGCAGTATTTT. This sequence encodes CASRSGTSGYTDTQYF.